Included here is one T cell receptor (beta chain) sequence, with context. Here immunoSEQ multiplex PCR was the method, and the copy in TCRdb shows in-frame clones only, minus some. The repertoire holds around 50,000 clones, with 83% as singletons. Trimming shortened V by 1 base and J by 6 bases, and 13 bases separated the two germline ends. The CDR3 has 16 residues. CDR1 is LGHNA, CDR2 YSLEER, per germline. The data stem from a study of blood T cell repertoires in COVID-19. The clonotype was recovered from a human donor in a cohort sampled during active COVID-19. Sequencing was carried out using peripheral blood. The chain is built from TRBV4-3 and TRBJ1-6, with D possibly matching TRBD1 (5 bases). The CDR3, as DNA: TGCGCCAGCAGCCAAGCGCCCCGGGGGATTAATTCACCCCTCCACTTT. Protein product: CASSQAPRGINSPLHF.